The 28 T cell receptor beta chains below come from one sample, sequenced in a study of CD8+ T cells in alopecia areata. The sequencing template was cDNA reverse transcribed from extracted RNA. Assay used: immunoSEQ multiplex PCR; TCRdb lists only in-frame clones, some missing. The sample contains around 150,000 clones, 82% of which appear only once. Treatment specified: oral pan-JAK inhibitor, 5-10 mg twice daily. The sample consisted of CD8+ T cells sorted from blood, taken at week 4, from a patient treated with tofacitinib. These receptors originate from a human donor with alopecia areata.

The rearrangement joins TRBV29-1 to TRBJ1-2; the D gene is possibly TRBD1 (6 bases). Trimming stripped 3 bases from V and 0 bases from J, with 8 bases between. The CDR3 is 13 amino acids. The germline V gene has CDR1 SQVTM and CDR2 ANQGSEA. The CDR3 is CSVEEGANYGYTF. The DNA of the CDR3 is TGCAGCGTTGAGGAGGGGGCTAACTATGGCTACACCTTC.

The chain couples TRBV4-2 to TRBJ2-5; D perhaps matches TRBD2 (6 bases). The CDR3 is made up of 17 amino acids. Trimming removed 3 bases at V and 2 bases at J, with 19 bases between. Germline V gene data show CDR1 as LGHNA and CDR2 as YNFKEQ. In DNA form, the CDR3 reads TGTGCCAGCAGCCATACCCTTACCAGCGGGCTACAAGAGACCCAGTACTTC. It encodes CASSHTLTSGLQETQYF.

There are a few counts of this clone. This rearrangement joins TRBV19 to TRBJ2-1, with 8 bases that match TRBD2. The trim removed 3 bases at V and 8 bases at J, leaving 9 bases unmatched. The CDR3 totals 15 residues. The germline CDR1 and CDR2 sequences are LNHDA and SQIVND (reference sequence). As DNA, the CDR3 is TGTGCCAGTAGTATCAGTGCGGGGGGCCCCCATGAGCAGTTCTTC. Its translation: CASSISAGGPHEQFF.

The chain carries TRBV5-4 and TRBJ2-3; the match to TRBD1 covers 7 bases. The CDR3 totals 14 residues. Per the germline V gene, CDR1 is SGHNT and CDR2 is YYREEE (reference sequence). V lost 4 bases, J lost 2 bases, and 4 bases stayed unmatched. This chain's CDR3 is CASSTGQPTDTQYF. CDR3 in DNA: TGTGCCAGCAGCACGGGACAGCCCACAGATACGCAGTATTTT. The complete variable domain, with remaining parts taken from reference TRBV5-4 and TRBJ2-3, reads ETGVTQSPTHLIKTRGQQVTLRCSSQSGHNTVSWYQQALGQGPQFIFQYYREEENGRGNFPPRFSGLQFPNYSSELNVNALELDDSALYLCASSTGQPTDTQYFGPGTRLTVL.

The V and J genes are TRBV27 and TRBJ2-7, with 7 bases lining up with TRBD1. CDR3 length: 14 residues. The V gene's germline CDR1 is MNHEY and CDR2 SMNVEV (reference sequence). The junction had 4 bases not matched to a gene; V was cut back by 3 bases and J by 2 bases. Here the CDR3 reads CASSFGTDPYEQYF. The CDR3 DNA reads as TGTGCCAGCAGTTTTGGGACAGACCCCTACGAGCAGTACTTC.

The chain couples TRBV7-9 to TRBJ1-6; the D gene is possibly TRBD1 (5 bases). Germline values: CDR1 SEHNR, CDR2 FQNEAQ (reference sequence). The CDR3 contains 13 residues. Deletions cut 0 bases from V and 9 bases from J, with 6 bases between. The DNA for the CDR3 is TGTGCCAGCAGCTTAGCCGGGGGTTCACCCCTCCACTTT. This sequence encodes CASSLAGGSPLHF.

J is TRBJ2-5 and V is TRBV7-9, with 11 bases that match TRBD2. V shed 2 bases, J shed 5 bases, and the junction held 1 base outside the gene matches. CDR3 length: 14 amino acids. The germline V gene has CDR1 SEHNR and CDR2 FQNEAQ (reference sequence). This chain's CDR3 is CASSLTSGGETQYF. The CDR3, as DNA: TGTGCCAGCAGCTTAACTAGCGGGGGTGAGACCCAGTACTTC.

The V and J genes are TRBV29-1 and TRBJ2-1, with D tentatively TRBD2 (6 bases). Trimming stripped 1 base from V and 7 bases from J, with 20 bases between. The CDR3 extends over 16 amino acids. CDR1 is SQVTM and CDR2 is ANQGSEA in the germline V gene. CDR3 region: CSVEGQGVGGSNEQFF. The CDR3 nucleotides are TGCAGCGTTGAAGGTCAGGGAGTGGGGGGTTCAAATGAGCAGTTCTTC.

The chain is built from TRBV27 and TRBJ1-6, with D maybe TRBD1 (5 bases). This CDR3 contains 15 residues. V dropped 3 bases and J dropped 10 bases, with 16 bases sitting between them. The germline CDR1 and CDR2 sequences are MNHEY and SMNVEV (reference sequence). The CDR3 sequence is CASSFGSPGASPLHF. The CDR3 bases are TGTGCCAGCAGTTTCGGATCCCCCGGGGCCTCACCCCTCCACTTT.

This rearrangement joins TRBV7-2 to TRBJ2-7, with TRBD2 matching over 12 bases. The germline gives CDR1 SGHTA, CDR2 FQGNSA. V was clipped by 5 bases and J by 3 bases; unmatched bases: 17. The CDR3 covers 19 residues. The CDR3 is CASSLISETSGGNGYEQYF. The DNA for the CDR3 is TGTGCCAGCAGCCTCATCTCCGAGACTAGCGGGGGAAATGGCTACGAGCAGTACTTC. Together with reference TRBV7-2 and TRBJ2-7, the CDR3 gives the full variable domain: GAGVSQSPSNKVTEKGKDVELRCDPISGHTALYWYRQSLGQGLEFLIYFQGNSAPDKSGLPSDRFSAERTGGSVSTLTIQRTQQEDSAVYLCASSLISETSGGNGYEQYFGPGTRLTVT.

In its sample, this clone was seen a few times. The rearrangement joins TRBV7-8 to TRBJ2-7, with D possibly TRBD1 on 6 matching bases. V was clipped by 1 base and J by 1 base, with 11 bases between them. Germline lookup yields CDR1 SGHVS and CDR2 FQNEAQ. The CDR3 is 15 residues long. In DNA form, the CDR3 reads TGTGCCAGCAGCTTAGTGAGTGGGACATCCTACGAGCAGTACTTC. Protein sequence: CASSLVSGTSYEQYF.

This chain links TRBV19 with TRBJ1-5; D unclear. CDR1 is LNHDA and CDR2 is SQIVND in the germline V gene (reference sequence). CDR3 length: 13 amino acids. V lost 0 bases to trimming and J lost 3 bases, with 3 bases between them. The CDR3 is CASSIDYNQPQHF. CDR3 coding DNA: TGTGCCAGTAGTATAGACTACAATCAGCCCCAGCATTTT.

V gene TRBV7-6 combines with J gene TRBJ1-5; D is undetermined. V lost 2 bases to trimming and J lost 3 bases, with 5 bases between them. This CDR3 is built from 13 residues. CDR1 and CDR2 from the germline V gene are SGHVS and FNYEAQ. CDR3 DNA: TGTGCCAGCAGCTTATCCCCCAATCAGCCCCAGCATTTT. It translates to CASSLSPNQPQHF.

This clone was observed once. CDR3: CSVYKGQEVPHEQYF. As DNA, the CDR3 is TGCAGCGTCTACAAGGGACAGGAGGTTCCCCACGAGCAGTACTTC. The rearrangement links TRBV29-1 to TRBJ2-7, with 8 bases that match TRBD1. Germline V lookup: CDR1 SQVTM, CDR2 ANQGSEA. This CDR3 has 15 amino acids. V shed 6 bases and J 5 bases; nucleotides not matched to a gene: 15.

V usage is TRBV10-2 and J usage is TRBJ2-5; D is uncertain. The V end lost 5 bases, the J end lost 0 bases, and 7 bases lay between the germline ends. Per germline, CDR1 WSHSY and CDR2 SAAADI. This CDR3 region has 13 residues. Written as DNA, the CDR3 is TGCGCCAGCAGTTCAGGTTACCAAGAGACCCAGTACTTC. This codes for CASSSGYQETQYF.

The CDR3 protein is CSGPTNTEAFF. As DNA, the CDR3 is TGCAGTGGACCGACGAACACTGAAGCTTTCTTT. The rearrangement links TRBV20-1 to TRBJ1-1, with D uncertain. The length of the CDR3 is 11 residues. Trimming removed 7 bases from V and 1 base from J, with 7 bases in between. Germline-derived CDR1 and CDR2 are DFQATT and SNEGSKA (reference sequence).

The chain couples TRBV7-9 to TRBJ2-2; 7 nucleotides match TRBD2. This CDR3 is 17 amino acids long. Germline V gene sequence: CDR1 SEHNR, CDR2 FQNEAQ (reference sequence). The V and J ends lost 5 bases and 4 bases, in that order; junction bases with no gene match: 13. As DNA, the CDR3 is TGTGCCAGCAGCCCTCTTGGGGGGGACGAAGGCACCGGGGAGCTGTTTTTT. Translating it yields CASSPLGGDEGTGELFF.

This clone has a handful of counts. As DNA, the CDR3 is TGTGCCAGCAGCGGACAGGGGGCGGACGAGCAGTACTTC. Protein product: CASSGQGADEQYF. V is TRBV9 and J is TRBJ2-7, with 10 bases fitting TRBD1. CDR3 size: 13 residues. J lost 5 bases, V lost 3 bases, and 2 bases had no gene match. CDR1 and CDR2 from the germline V gene are SGDLS and YYNGEE.

In its sample, this clone was seen once. The chain couples TRBV29-1 to TRBJ2-7; D perhaps matches TRBD2 (5 bases). Per the germline V gene, CDR1 is SQVTM and CDR2 is ANQGSEA. V lost 7 bases to trimming and J lost 0 bases, with 19 bases between them. CDR3 length: 15 amino acids. The CDR3, as DNA: TGCAGCGCCGACCGTCTCGTTGGGAGCTCCTACGAGCAGTACTTC. Its protein product is CSADRLVGSSYEQYF.

This clone was observed a single time. This chain connects TRBV4-1 to TRBJ2-3; 12 nucleotides agree with TRBD2. J gave up 6 bases and V 4 bases, and 11 bases lay outside the gene matches. Germline CDR1 reads MGHRA; CDR2 reads YSYEKL. The CDR3 runs 17 residues. CDR3 region: CASSRVASGGASDTQYF. The CDR3 coding sequence is TGCGCCAGCAGCCGGGTAGCTAGCGGGGGGGCCAGTGATACGCAGTATTTT.

The chain uses TRBV4-1 and TRBJ2-1, with 14 bases identical to TRBD2. J gave up 5 bases and V 5 bases, and 8 bases lay outside the gene matches. This CDR3 contains 17 residues. The germline gives CDR1 MGHRA, CDR2 YSYEKL. CDR3 nucleotide sequence: TGCGCCAGCAGCTCCCGACTAGCGGGGGGGCAAAACAATGAGCAGTTCTTC. Amino acid sequence: CASSSRLAGGQNNEQFF.

The chain uses TRBV4-3 and TRBJ2-3; perhaps TRBD2 as D (5 bases). The CDR3 runs 14 residues. Germline V gene lookup returns CDR1 LGHNA and CDR2 YSLEER. V was clipped by 0 bases and J by 5 bases, with 9 bases between them. The CDR3 spells CASSQDSVQDTQYF. DNA for the CDR3: TGCGCCAGCAGCCAAGATAGCGTACAAGATACGCAGTATTTT.

The chain recombines TRBV6-5 with TRBJ2-7, with D possibly matching TRBD2 (6 bases). The germline V and J ends were trimmed by 9 bases and 6 bases, with 15 bases remaining between them. The germline CDR1 and CDR2 sequences are MNHEY and SVGAGI. The CDR3 runs 12 residues. In DNA, the CDR3 is TGTGCCAGTACCAATACGGGGGTCGAGCAGTACTTC. It specifies CASTNTGVEQYF.

V usage is TRBV7-9 and J usage is TRBJ1-2, with D perhaps TRBD1 (6 bases). This CDR3 is 15 amino acids long. Trimming shortened V by 1 base and J by 1 base, and 10 bases separated the two germline ends. Germline CDR1 and CDR2: SEHNR and FQNEAQ (reference sequence). CDR3 sequence (DNA): TGTGCCAGCAGCTTAGGACAGGAGCTTAACTATGGCTACACCTTC. It translates to CASSLGQELNYGYTF.

The chain combines TRBV18 with TRBJ2-7; D is possibly TRBD1 or TRBD2 (6 bases each). V lost 0 bases and J lost 3, with 15 bases in between. This CDR3 contains 16 residues. In germline, CDR1 is KGHSH, CDR2 LQKENI. CDR3: CASSPPEGRGYYEQYF. Here the CDR3 DNA reads TGTGCCAGCTCACCACCGGAGGGAAGGGGGTACTACGAGCAGTACTTC.

This sequence joins TRBV13 and TRBJ2-7; a weak D match, TRBD1 (6 bases). CDR1 and CDR2 from the germline V gene are PRHDT and FYEKMQ (reference sequence). The CDR3 runs to 14 residues. V shed 5 bases and J shed 2 bases, with 13 bases lying between them. Here the CDR3 reads CASSDRTATYEQYF. The CDR3 nucleotides are TGTGCCAGCAGCGATAGGACAGCCACCTACGAGCAGTACTTC.

The count of this clone is one. The chain employs TRBV28 and TRBJ1-2; 8 bases are shared with TRBD1. Trimming at V came to 8 bases and at J to 0 bases, leaving 5 bases not matched to a gene. The germline gives CDR1 MDHEN, CDR2 SYDVKM. CDR3 length equals 14 residues. CDR3 coding DNA: TGTGCCAGCGGATACAGGGGGACTAACTATGGCTACACCTTC. This gives the protein CASGYRGTNYGYTF.

For this clone: Sequence at one end of the junction differs from germline and may be a read error. The rearrangement uses TRBV5-5 and TRBJ2-5, with 11 bases fitting TRBD2. CDR1 is SGHKS, CDR2 YYEKEE, per germline (reference sequence). The CDR3 spans 13 residues. The CDR3 loop is CASSLSPSGGSDF. The DNA of the CDR3 is TGTGCCAGCAGCTTGTCCCCTAGCGGGGGGTCCGACTTC.